Listed here are 27 T cell receptor beta chains from one sample, sequenced in a study of T cells in Graves' hyperthyroidism and ophthalmopathy (dated by TCRdb to about 2019). The library was prepared using multiplex PCR. Sequenced on an Illumina HiSeq 2000. Amplification of TCR beta CDR3 regions was carried out from RNA transcripts. A first-round RT-PCR of the TCR CDR3 used the HTBI primer set with the Qiagen OneStep RT-PCR kit. The public reads were run again by TCRdb, first through fastp at Q25 and then through MiXCR, and only productive beta chains were kept. Duplicate CDR3 protein sequences are folded into a single record with the most common DNA and genes. The sample table shows approximately 250,000 distinct CDR3 sequences, and around 25% are seen once. The ten largest clones take up roughly 40% of the sample. The sequenced sample was blood. Source of these receptors: a woman aged 40 to 50 with Graves' ophthalmopathy.

This clonotype was detected ten times or more. This chain connects TRBV30 to TRBJ1-1; D is unresolved. CDR1 is GTSNPN and CDR2 is SVGIG in the germline V gene (reference sequence). V was cut by 3 bases and J by 0 bases, with 14 bases left in between. This CDR3 spans 15 amino acids. The CDR3 DNA is TGTGCCTGGAGGGGAGGATTTGGGGTGAACACTGAAGCTTTCTTT. This codes for CAWRGGFGVNTEAFF.

This clonotype was detected ten times or more. The chain carries TRBV6-5 and TRBJ2-7, with 12 bases aligning to TRBD2. This CDR3 spans 15 amino acids. Germline V gene data show CDR1 as MNHEY and CDR2 as SVGAGI. V dropped 2 bases and J dropped 6; count of bases not matched to a gene: 5. CDR3 in DNA: TGTGCCAGCAGTTACGGACTAGCGGGAAATGCCGAGCAGTACTTC. Residues: CASSYGLAGNAEQYF.

This clonotype showed up many times. V is TRBV28 and J is TRBJ2-5, with TRBD1 identical over 8 bases. There are 14 residues in the CDR3. V shed 6 bases, J shed 5 bases, and the junction held 8 bases outside the gene matches. CDR1 is MDHEN, CDR2 SYDVKM, per germline. DNA of the CDR3: TGTGCCAGCAGACGGACAGGGAACAGGGAGACCCAGTACTTC. Translation gives CASRRTGNRETQYF.

The chain is built from TRBV5-1 and TRBJ1-2, with D maybe TRBD1 (5 bases). This CDR3 is 15 amino acids long. V was trimmed by 3 bases and J by 2 bases, leaving 14 bases between them. Germline-derived CDR1 and CDR2 are SGHRS and YFSETQ. CDR3 region: CASSWRQGLNYGYTF. CDR3 DNA: TGCGCCAGCAGCTGGCGGCAGGGTTTGAACTATGGCTACACCTTC.

This clonotype was counted at least ten times. The rearrangement links TRBV19 to TRBJ1-1; TRBD1 agrees at 7 bases. The ends lost 5 bases at V and 0 bases at J; junction bases unmatched: 3. This CDR3 is built from 14 residues. From germline, CDR1 is LNHDA and CDR2 SQIVND (reference sequence). The CDR3 here is CASSPDRVNTEAFF. The CDR3 DNA follows: TGTGCCAGTAGTCCCGACAGGGTGAACACTGAAGCTTTCTTT.

In this sample, this clonotype turned up many times. J is TRBJ1-1 and V is TRBV6-1; tentative D call: TRBD1 (5 bases). Germline CDR1 and CDR2: MNHNS and SASEGT. The CDR3 loop spans 14 amino acids. V was pared by 6 bases and J by 1 base, with 12 bases between. The chain's CDR3 is CASSEPGPNTEAFF. DNA of the CDR3: TGTGCCAGCAGCGAACCGGGACCGAACACTGAAGCTTTCTTT.

In its sample, this clonotype was seen many times. The chain links TRBV24-1 to TRBJ2-7; tentatively, D is TRBD1 or TRBD2 (5 bases each). V was cut by 5 bases and J by 5 bases, with 12 bases left in between. The germline CDR1 and CDR2 sequences are KGHDR and SFDVKD. This CDR3 has 13 amino acids. The CDR3 DNA reads as TGTGCCACCAGTGGGGGGAGACCCAACGAGCAGTACTTC. Translation gives CATSGGRPNEQYF.

This clonotype was seen many times. The chain is built from TRBV6-5 and TRBJ2-7; 11 bases are a match to TRBD1. The CDR3 totals 14 residues. The germline gives CDR1 MNHEY, CDR2 SVGAGI. Trimming removed 11 bases from V and 3 bases from J; junction bases left unmatched: 9. In DNA, the CDR3 is TGTGCCGTCAGACCGGGACAGGGGGGCTACGAGCAGTACTTC. Translation gives CAVRPGQGGYEQYF.

This clonotype was counted many times. This chain uses TRBV4-1 with TRBJ2-7; D remains unclear. This CDR3 region has 16 residues. Germline V gene data show CDR1 as MGHRA and CDR2 as YSYEKL. The ends were cut back, 1 base at V and 7 bases at J, with 20 bases in the middle. CDR3 amino acids: CASSQGPATLVGEQYF. The CDR3 region has the DNA TGCGCCAGCAGCCAAGGTCCGGCTACACTTGTGGGTGAGCAGTACTTC.

This chain joins TRBV11-2 and TRBJ1-1; the match to TRBD1 covers 10 bases. The V segment lost 5 bases and the J segment 0 bases; nucleotides outside the gene matches: 9. This CDR3 spans 17 amino acids. Germline V gives CDR1 SGHAT, CDR2 FQNNGV. The CDR3 sequence: CASSLRGQGFLNTEAFF. The CDR3 DNA reads TGTGCCAGCAGCCTACGGGGACAGGGGTTTTTGAACACTGAAGCTTTCTTT.

This clonotype has at least ten counts. The V and J genes are TRBV6-5 and TRBJ2-2; 8 bases are a match to TRBD1. This CDR3 spans 17 amino acids. The germline V gene encodes CDR1 MNHEY and CDR2 SVGAGI. V shed 0 bases, J shed 5 bases, and the junction held 8 bases outside the gene matches. The CDR3 sequence is CASSYSGRDRRTGELFF. The CDR3 bases are TGTGCCAGCAGTTACTCAGGGCGGGACAGGCGGACCGGGGAGCTGTTTTTT.

This clonotype was found many times. The J gene is TRBJ2-7, the V gene TRBV20-1, with unresolved D. CDR1 is DFQATT and CDR2 is SNEGSKA in the germline V gene (reference sequence). The CDR3 is 11 residues long. Trimming removed 3 bases from V and 2 bases from J, with 5 bases in between. The CDR3 spells CSARTAYEQYF. In nucleotides, the CDR3 is TGCAGTGCTAGGACCGCCTACGAGCAGTACTTC.

The chain is built from TRBV28 and TRBJ2-7; 9 nucleotides match TRBD2. V was pared by 6 bases and J by 3 bases, with 3 bases of the junction left unmatched. This CDR3 is built from 13 residues. Germline V lookup: CDR1 MDHEN, CDR2 SYDVKM. The CDR3 loop reads CASRYSGSYEQYF. CDR3 coding DNA: TGTGCCAGCAGATATAGCGGGAGCTACGAGCAGTACTTC.

This clonotype was observed at least ten times. V and J are TRBV20-1 and TRBJ2-7, with D uncertain. Trimming removed 6 bases at V and 5 bases at J, with 20 bases between. Germline V CDR1 and CDR2: DFQATT, SNEGSKA (reference sequence). The CDR3 sequence is 14 residues long. The CDR3 sequence: CSAQPSDRRHEQYF. CDR3 DNA: TGCAGTGCCCAACCTTCCGACCGAAGACACGAGCAGTACTTC.

As regards this clonotype: One base away lies a much larger clone, so this may be a sequencing read error. The chain carries TRBV30 and TRBJ1-6; TRBD1 might be the D (5 bases). Germline V gene sequence: CDR1 GTSNPN, CDR2 SVGIG (reference sequence). The CDR3 extends over 14 amino acids. The CDR3 spells CPWSVSQGNSPLHF. Written as DNA, the CDR3 is TGTCCCTGGAGTGTAAGTCAGGGTAATTCACCCCTCCACTTT.

The table lists this clonotype with many counts. The V gene is TRBV20-1, the J gene TRBJ2-7, with TRBD2 matching over 10 bases. V lost 5 bases to trimming and J lost 4 bases; unmatched junction nucleotides: 14. CDR1 and CDR2 (germline): DFQATT, SNEGSKA (reference sequence). The CDR3 runs to 16 residues. CDR3 amino acids: CSADSRLAGVEYEQYF. Here the CDR3 DNA reads TGCAGTGCTGATTCGCGCCTAGCGGGAGTAGAATACGAGCAGTACTTC.

There are many counts of this clonotype. The chain is built from TRBV2 and TRBJ1-2; D unresolved. Germline V CDR1 and CDR2: SNHLY, FYNNEI. Trimming shortened V by 3 bases and J by 2 bases, and 10 bases separated the two germline ends. The CDR3 contains 14 residues. CDR3 in DNA: TGTGCCAGCAGTGAGTTTGACGGAAACTATGGCTACACCTTC. Protein sequence: CASSEFDGNYGYTF.

This clonotype was recorded many times. V is TRBV29-1 and J is TRBJ2-2; D gene unclear. CDR3 length: 13 amino acids. The V end was cut by 6 bases, the J end by 8 bases, with 16 bases between. Germline V CDR1 and CDR2: SQVTM, ANQGSEA. CDR3 region: CSVQPWSSGELFF. For the CDR3, the DNA is TGCAGCGTCCAACCTTGGAGTTCTGGGGAGCTGTTTTTT.

This clonotype was detected many times. The chain uses TRBV29-1 and TRBJ2-5; possible D gene TRBD2, 5 bases. In germline, CDR1 is SQVTM, CDR2 ANQGSEA. The CDR3 sequence is 13 residues long. This CDR3 is CSMGSPPQETQYF. CDR3 nucleotide sequence: TGCAGTATGGGGAGTCCCCCACAAGAGACCCAGTACTTC.

In its sample, this clonotype was seen many times. The J gene is TRBJ1-5, the V gene TRBV4-1, with TRBD1 as a possible D gene (6 bases). The CDR3 sequence is 17 residues long. Trimming shortened V by 1 base and J by 3 bases, and 16 bases separated the two germline ends. Germline V gives CDR1 MGHRA, CDR2 YSYEKL. The CDR3 protein is CASSQVGGRDFNQPQHF. CDR3 in DNA: TGCGCCAGCAGCCAAGTGGGGGGCAGGGACTTCAATCAGCCCCAGCATTTT.

J is TRBJ2-6 and V is TRBV6-2 or TRBV6-3, with 11 bases that match TRBD1. The CDR3 contains 18 residues. Trimming removed 7 bases from V and 2 bases from J; junction bases left unmatched: 10. The germline CDR1 and CDR2 sequences are MNHEY and SVGEGT. CDR3 sequence: CASINRDRGFTGANVLTF. As DNA, the CDR3 is TGTGCCAGCATCAACCGGGACAGGGGGTTCACTGGGGCCAACGTCCTGACTTTC.

As regards this clonotype: Relative to the germline gene, one junction end is altered; a read error may explain this. The J gene is TRBJ2-5, the V gene TRBV24-1; D not certain. There are 14 residues in the CDR3. Germline V gene data show CDR1 as KGHDR and CDR2 as SFDVKD. CDR3 amino acids: CATSERTDPGTQYF. Here the CDR3 DNA reads TGCGCCACCAGTGAACGGACGGATCCAGGGACCCAGTACTTC.

This chain links TRBV6-1 with TRBJ2-7, with TRBD1 matching 8 bases. CDR1 is MNHNS, CDR2 SASEGT, per germline. V was clipped by 6 bases and J by 4 bases; unmatched bases: 11. The CDR3 has 15 residues. The CDR3 DNA follows: TGTGCCAGCAGCGAGCCGGGACAGGTATCTTACGAGCAGTACTTC. This gives the protein CASSEPGQVSYEQYF.

This clonotype has a count of ten or more. The V and J genes are TRBV7-8 and TRBJ1-3; D gene uncertain. The CDR3 covers 16 residues. V shed 4 bases and J shed 0 bases, with 13 bases lying between them. CDR1 SGHVS and CDR2 FQNEAQ come from the germline V gene. Written as DNA, the CDR3 is TGTGCCAGCAGCTCGGTTTGGGCTGTCTCTGGAAACACCATATATTTT. Its protein product is CASSSVWAVSGNTIYF.

This clonotype was counted many times. The chain combines TRBV30 with TRBJ1-2; D is unclear. Germline-derived CDR1 and CDR2 are GTSNPN and SVGIG (reference sequence). This CDR3 region has 12 residues. The V end lost 3 bases, the J end lost 1 base, and 6 bases lay between the germline ends. The CDR3 nucleotides are TGTGCCTGGAGAAGGGTTAACTATGGCTACACCTTC. This translates into CAWRRVNYGYTF.

The sample holds many counts of this clonotype. The CDR3 protein is CAWSGLLAGPSQRGYEQYF. In nucleotides, the CDR3 is TGTGCCTGGAGCGGGTTACTAGCGGGACCTTCCCAAAGGGGATACGAGCAGTACTTC. The J gene is TRBJ2-7, the V gene TRBV30, with TRBD2 matching over 10 bases. V shed 3 bases and J 4 bases; nucleotides not matched to a gene: 21. This CDR3 region has 19 residues. CDR1 and CDR2 (germline): GTSNPN, SVGIG (reference sequence).

Ten or more counts support this clonotype. The chain joins TRBV9 to TRBJ1-3; 8 positions match TRBD1. The CDR3 has 15 amino acids. Germline-derived CDR1 and CDR2 are SGDLS and YYNGEE. V shed 4 bases, J shed 1 base, and the junction held 4 bases outside the gene matches. The CDR3 loop reads CASSPGQGSGNTIYF. DNA for the CDR3: TGTGCCAGCAGCCCCGGACAGGGTTCTGGAAACACCATATATTTT.